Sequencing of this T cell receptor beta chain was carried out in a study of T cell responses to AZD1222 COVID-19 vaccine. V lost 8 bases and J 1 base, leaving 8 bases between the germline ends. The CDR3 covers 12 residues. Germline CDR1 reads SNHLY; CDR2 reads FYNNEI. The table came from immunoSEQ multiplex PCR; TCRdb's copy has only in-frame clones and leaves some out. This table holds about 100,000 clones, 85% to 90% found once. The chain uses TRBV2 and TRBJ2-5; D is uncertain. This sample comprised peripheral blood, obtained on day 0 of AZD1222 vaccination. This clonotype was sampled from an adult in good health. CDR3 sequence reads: CASRSRQETQYF. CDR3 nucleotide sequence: TGTGCCAGCCGCAGCCGCCAAGAGACCCAGTACTTC.